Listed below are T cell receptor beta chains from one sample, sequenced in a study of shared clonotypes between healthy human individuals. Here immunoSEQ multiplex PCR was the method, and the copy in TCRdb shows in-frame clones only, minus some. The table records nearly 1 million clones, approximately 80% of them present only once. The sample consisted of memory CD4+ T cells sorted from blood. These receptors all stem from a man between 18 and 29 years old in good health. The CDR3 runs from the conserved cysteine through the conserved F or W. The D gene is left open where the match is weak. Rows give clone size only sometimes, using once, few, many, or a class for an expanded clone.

CDR3aa: CASSPNPGNTEAFF; CDR3nt: TGTGCCAGCTCACCGAACCCCGGGAACACTGAAGCTTTCTTT; j_gene: TRBJ1-1; v_gene: TRBV18; d_gene: -; abundance: few
CDR3aa: CASSLRGNYYEQYF; CDR3nt: TGTGCCAGCAGCCTTCGGGGAAATTACTACGAGCAGTACTTC; j_gene: TRBJ2-7; v_gene: TRBV11-1; d_gene: -; abundance: -
CDR3aa: CASSLGQAMNTEAFF; CDR3nt: TGTGCCAGCAGCCTTGGGCAGGCTATGAACACTGAAGCTTTCTTT; j_gene: TRBJ1-1; v_gene: TRBV9; d_gene: -; abundance: -
CDR3aa: CATSRDQGVHEQYF; CDR3nt: TGTGCCACCAGCAGAGATCAGGGGGTACACGAGCAGTACTTC; j_gene: TRBJ2-7; v_gene: TRBV15; d_gene: TRBD1; abundance: once
CDR3aa: CASSFGVTNYGYTF; CDR3nt: TGTGCCAGCAGCTTTGGTGTTACTAACTATGGCTACACCTTC; j_gene: TRBJ1-2; v_gene: TRBV5-4; d_gene: -; abundance: -
CDR3aa: CASRGKTGYSNQPQHF; CDR3nt: TGTGCCAGCAGAGGGAAAACCGGATATAGCAATCAGCCCCAGCATTTT; j_gene: TRBJ1-5; v_gene: TRBV2; d_gene: -; abundance: once
CDR3aa: CASSPQGYTEAFF; CDR3nt: TGTGCCAGCTCACCACAGGGTTACACTGAAGCTTTCTTT; j_gene: TRBJ1-1; v_gene: TRBV18; d_gene: -; abundance: many
CDR3aa: CAWSGDRGNTEAFF; CDR3nt: TGTGCCTGGAGTGGCGACAGGGGGAACACTGAAGCTTTCTTT; j_gene: TRBJ1-1; v_gene: TRBV30; d_gene: TRBD1; abundance: -
CDR3aa: CAWMVSAEAFF; CDR3nt: TGTGCCTGGATGGTAAGCGCTGAAGCTTTCTTT; j_gene: TRBJ1-1; v_gene: TRBV30; d_gene: -; abundance: few
CDR3aa: CASSLRPSSYEQYF; CDR3nt: TGTGCCAGCAGCTTGAGGCCAAGCTCCTACGAGCAGTACTTC; j_gene: TRBJ2-7; v_gene: TRBV5-4; d_gene: -; abundance: -
CDR3aa: CASSQVAGGPQETQYF; CDR3nt: TGCGCCAGCAGCCAGGTAGCGGGAGGGCCTCAGGAGACCCAGTACTTC; j_gene: TRBJ2-5; v_gene: TRBV4-3; d_gene: TRBD2; abundance: -
CDR3aa: CASSVGATGDANSPLHF; CDR3nt: TGTGCCAGCAGCGTAGGGGCGACAGGGGACGCTAATTCACCCCTCCACTTT; j_gene: TRBJ1-6; v_gene: TRBV9; d_gene: TRBD1; abundance: -
CDR3aa: CASCPTRYEQYF; CDR3nt: TGTGCCAGCTGCCCCACTCGTTACGAGCAGTACTTC; j_gene: TRBJ2-7; v_gene: TRBV2; d_gene: -; abundance: -
CDR3aa: CASSYSTAPYNEQFF; CDR3nt: TGTGCCAGCAGTTACTCGACCGCACCCTACAATGAGCAGTTCTTC; j_gene: TRBJ2-1; v_gene: TRBV6-5; d_gene: -; abundance: -
CDR3aa: CASSQKVGTTGELFF; CDR3nt: TGCGCCAGCAGCCAAAAAGTCGGAACCACCGGGGAGCTGTTTTTT; j_gene: TRBJ2-2; v_gene: TRBV4-3; d_gene: -; abundance: -
CDR3aa: CATSSFRTGSEAFF; CDR3nt: TGTGCCACCAGCAGTTTTCGGACAGGGTCCGAAGCTTTCTTT; j_gene: TRBJ1-1; v_gene: TRBV15; d_gene: TRBD1; abundance: -
CDR3aa: CAISESGQPQHF; CDR3nt: TGTGCCATCAGTGAGTCAGGTCAGCCCCAGCATTTT; j_gene: TRBJ1-5; v_gene: TRBV10-3; d_gene: -; abundance: -
CDR3aa: CAISDFTVETQYF; CDR3nt: TGTGCCATCAGTGATTTTACGGTGGAGACCCAGTACTTC; j_gene: TRBJ2-5; v_gene: TRBV10-3; d_gene: -; abundance: -
CDR3aa: CASRPPGDTEAFF; CDR3nt: TGTGCCAGCAGGCCCCCCGGGGACACTGAAGCTTTCTTT; j_gene: TRBJ1-1; v_gene: TRBV28; d_gene: -; abundance: few
CDR3aa: CASSVEENSPLHF; CDR3nt: TGTGCCAGCAGCGTAGAGGAGAATTCACCCCTCCACTTT; j_gene: TRBJ1-6; v_gene: TRBV9; d_gene: -; abundance: -
CDR3aa: CASSVTGQNSPLHF; CDR3nt: TGTGCCAGCAGCGTGACAGGACAAAATTCACCCCTCCACTTT; j_gene: TRBJ1-6; v_gene: TRBV2; d_gene: -; abundance: -
CDR3aa: CSAITTDTQYF; CDR3nt: TGCAGTGCTATTACGACAGATACGCAGTATTTT; j_gene: TRBJ2-3; v_gene: TRBV20-1; d_gene: -; abundance: -